This T cell receptor (beta chain) appears in the sequencing data of a study of response to subunit inactivated influenza vaccine. General study results and limits: It was the authors' suggestion that each seasonal influenza vaccination recruits few new T cells.

One entry per CDR3 protein, called by TCRdb with MiXCR from the RT-PCR reads. Here the sample spans about 520,000 distinct CDR3 sequences, about 25% being singletons. Note on this clonotype: Its antigen is unknown.

V lost 4 bases, J lost 1 base, and 4 bases stayed unmatched. CDR3 length: 15 residues. Germline CDR1 and CDR2: LGHNA and YSLEER. Sequences were derived from CD4+ T cells sorted from PBMCs, sampled more than 4 days after vaccination. The receptor was isolated from a man aged 50 or older who received an inactivated influenza vaccine. This sequence joins TRBV4-3 and TRBJ2-5, with 9 bases fitting TRBD1. The CDR3 DNA reads TGCGCCAGCAGCCTGTACAGGGGGCGCCAAGAGACCCAGTACTTC. Its translation is CASSLYRGRQETQYF.